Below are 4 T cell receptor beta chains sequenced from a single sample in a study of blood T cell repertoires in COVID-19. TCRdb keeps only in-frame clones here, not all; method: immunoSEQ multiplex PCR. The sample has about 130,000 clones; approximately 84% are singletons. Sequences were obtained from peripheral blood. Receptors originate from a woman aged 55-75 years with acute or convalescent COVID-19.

CDR3 DNA: TGTGCCAGCAGCTTGAACAGGGGGCTGGGTTCACCCCTCCACTTT. Translation gives CASSLNRGLGSPLHF. The chain combines TRBV5-4 with TRBJ1-6, with 9 nucleotides matching TRBD1. Per the germline V gene, CDR1 is SGHNT and CDR2 is YYREEE (reference sequence). The CDR3 length is 15 residues. V dropped 1 base and J dropped 9; count of bases not matched to a gene: 5.

For the CDR3, the DNA is TGCAGCGTTGAACGTGGGGGGGGGAACACTGAAGCTTTCTTT. Encoded protein: CSVERGGGNTEAFF. The chain joins TRBV29-1 to TRBJ1-1; D may be TRBD1 (5 bases). Between the trimmed V and J ends, which lost 2 bases and 1 base, there was a span of 11 bases. CDR1 is SQVTM and CDR2 is ANQGSEA in the germline V gene. The CDR3 consists of 14 residues.

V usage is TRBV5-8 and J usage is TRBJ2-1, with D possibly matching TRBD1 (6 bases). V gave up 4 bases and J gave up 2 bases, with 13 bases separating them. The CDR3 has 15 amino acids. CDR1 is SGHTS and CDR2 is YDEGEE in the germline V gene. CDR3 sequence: CASSALRDTYNEQFF. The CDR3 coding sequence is TGTGCCAGCAGCGCGTTACGGGACACCTACAATGAGCAGTTCTTC.

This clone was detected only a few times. CDR3 region: CVTSSQGNYGYTF. For the CDR3, the DNA is TGTGTCACCTCTTCACAGGGGAACTATGGCTACACCTTC. The chain recombines TRBV12-3 or TRBV12-4 with TRBJ1-2; 7 bases fit TRBD1. CDR3 length equals 13 residues.